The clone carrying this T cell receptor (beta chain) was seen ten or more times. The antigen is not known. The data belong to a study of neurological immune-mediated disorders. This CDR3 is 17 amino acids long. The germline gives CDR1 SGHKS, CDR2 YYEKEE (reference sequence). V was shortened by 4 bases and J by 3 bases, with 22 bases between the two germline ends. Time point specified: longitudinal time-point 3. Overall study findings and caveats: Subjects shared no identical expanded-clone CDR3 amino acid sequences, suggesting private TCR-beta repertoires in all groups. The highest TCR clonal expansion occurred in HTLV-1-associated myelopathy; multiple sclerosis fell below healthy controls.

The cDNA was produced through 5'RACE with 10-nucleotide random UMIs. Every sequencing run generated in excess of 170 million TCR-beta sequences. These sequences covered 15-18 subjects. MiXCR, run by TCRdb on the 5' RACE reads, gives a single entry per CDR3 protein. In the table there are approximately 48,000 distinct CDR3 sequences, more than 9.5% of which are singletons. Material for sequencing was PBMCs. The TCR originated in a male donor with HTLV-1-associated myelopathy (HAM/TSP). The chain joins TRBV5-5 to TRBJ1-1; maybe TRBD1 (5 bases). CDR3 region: CASSLARRGTPDTEAFF. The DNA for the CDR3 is TGTGCCAGCAGCCTTGCCCGTCGGGGGACGCCCGACACTGAAGCTTTCTTT. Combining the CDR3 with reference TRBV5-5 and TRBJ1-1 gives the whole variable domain DAGVTQSPTHLIKTRGQQVTLRCSPISGHKSVSWYQQVLGQGPQFIFQYYEKEERGRGNFPDRFSARQFPNYSSELNVNALLLGDSALYLCASSLARRGTPDTEAFFGQGTRLTVV.